What follows is one T cell receptor (beta chain) and its context. Its antigen is not identified. This sample includes further DNA sequences coding for the same CDR3. The primer mix had 60 Vbeta and 13 Jbeta primers. Assay used: immunoSEQ multiplex PCR; TCRdb lists only in-frame clones, some missing. The sample shows over 100,000 clones, roughly 85% of them seen only once. The entry originates in a study of cytomegalovirus exposure and HLA in healthy donors. Study-level results: The authors listed some 160 TCR beta chains as cytomegalovirus-associated.

The CDR3 consists of 15 residues. Germline CDR1 and CDR2: SGHAT and FQNNGV. The ends were cut back, 2 bases at V and 7 bases at J, with 15 bases in the middle. Sampled while nominally healthy, donors likely had unrecorded immune exposures. The sequenced sample consisted of PBMCs. The TCR comes from a man between 60 and 75 years old in good health and CMV-seropositive. The genes are TRBV11-2 and TRBJ2-4; weak D call: TRBD1 (5 bases). In DNA, the CDR3 is TGTGCCAGCAGCTTAAACCCTCAGGGTACGAACATTCAGTACTTC. Encoded protein: CASSLNPQGTNIQYF.